A single sample is the source of the 32 T cell receptor beta chains below, sequenced in a study of blood T cell repertoires in COVID-19. Sequencing was performed with immunoSEQ multiplex PCR; in TCRdb, only in-frame clones are kept and a portion is missing. The sample consists of about 170,000 clones, 87% of them appearing once. The sequenced material came from PBMCs or T cells enriched from blood (not recorded which). These receptor sequences come from a human donor with acute COVID-19. The donor label of this sample is uncertain.

The chain combines TRBV25-1 with TRBJ2-7; D might be TRBD1 (5 bases). Looked up from germline, CDR1 is MGHDK and CDR2 is SYGVNS. This CDR3 is 13 amino acids long. V lost 10 bases and J lost 3, with 16 bases in between. In DNA form, the CDR3 reads TGTGCCAACCACTGGGGCACTGTCTACGAGCAGTACTTC. The encoded protein is CANHWGTVYEQYF.

The chain joins TRBV4-1 to TRBJ1-1, with D unresolved. The CDR3 has 15 residues. CDR1 and CDR2 from the germline V gene are MGHRA and YSYEKL. V was pared by 4 bases and J by 5 bases, with 17 bases between. The CDR3 sequence is CASSPRERSGTEAFF. As DNA, the CDR3 is TGCGCCAGCAGCCCTCGGGAACGCTCGGGGACTGAAGCTTTCTTT.

The chain is built from TRBV2 and TRBJ2-5, with 8 bases aligning to TRBD2. Germline loops: CDR1 SNHLY, CDR2 FYNNEI. The CDR3 sequence is 15 residues long. V shed 0 bases and J 5 bases; nucleotides not matched to a gene: 5. The CDR3 DNA sequence: TGTGCCAGCAGTGAAGCGCGTACGGGAGGGGAGACCCAGTACTTC. Protein sequence: CASSEARTGGETQYF.

J is TRBJ2-2 and V is TRBV5-1; 9 nucleotides align to TRBD2. V trimming: 0 bases; J trimming: 4 bases; junction bases outside the gene matches: 10. The germline gives CDR1 SGHRS, CDR2 YFSETQ. The CDR3 contains 18 residues. The CDR3 protein is CASSLVDGGGAPTGELFF. The CDR3 DNA reads TGCGCCAGCAGCTTGGTGGACGGCGGGGGGGCCCCCACCGGGGAGCTGTTTTTT. Full variable domain (rest looked up from reference TRBV5-1 and TRBJ2-2): KAGVTQTPRYLIKTRGQQVTLSCSPISGHRSVSWYQQTPGQGLQFLFEYFSETQRNKGNFPGRFSGRQFSNSRSEMNVSTLELGDSALYLCASSLVDGGGAPTGELFFGEGSRLTVL.

This rearrangement joins TRBV3-1 (or the pseudogene TRBV3-2) to TRBJ2-1, with 8 positions matching TRBD2. V trimming: 0 bases; J trimming: 5 bases; junction bases outside the gene matches: 12. Per the germline V gene, CDR1 is LGHDT and CDR2 is YNNKEL (reference sequence). The CDR3 contains 18 residues. CDR3 sequence: CASSQDPLGAGGHNEQFF. The CDR3 DNA sequence: TGTGCCAGCAGCCAAGATCCCCTGGGGGCGGGGGGCCACAATGAGCAGTTCTTC.

This clone was seen more than once but under ten times. The chain employs TRBV5-6 and TRBJ2-7, with D possibly TRBD1 on 6 matching bases. V was clipped by 4 bases and J by 1 base, with 15 bases between them. Germline values: CDR1 SGHDT, CDR2 YYEEEE. The CDR3 runs to 15 residues. The CDR3 region is CASSPGTRISYEQYF. In DNA form, the CDR3 reads TGTGCCAGCAGCCCGGGGACACGGATATCCTACGAGCAGTACTTC.

J is TRBJ2-1 and V is TRBV4-3; 8 nucleotides align to TRBD2. The CDR3 spans 17 residues. The V gene end was trimmed by 0 bases and the J gene end by 7 bases; junction bases not matched to a gene: 11. CDR1 is LGHNA and CDR2 is YSLEER in the germline V gene. The CDR3 region has the DNA TGCGCCAGCAGCCAAGAAGTGAGCGGGGGTCTAGGAAATGAGCAGTTCTTC. As protein: CASSQEVSGGLGNEQFF.

Comments on this clone: The junction and the germline gene differ at one end; a read error may be behind it. The rearrangement joins TRBV5-5 to TRBJ1-2, with D tentatively TRBD1 (5 bases). From germline, CDR1 is SGHKS and CDR2 YYEKEE (reference sequence). The CDR3 is 8 amino acids. The CDR3 here is CASSLTDF. CDR3 sequence (DNA): TGTGCCAGCAGCCTGACAGACTTC.

The chain couples TRBV5-4 to TRBJ2-3, with 7 bases lining up with TRBD2. The CDR3 has 15 amino acids. J gave up 2 bases and V 2 bases, and 5 bases lay outside the gene matches. The V gene's germline CDR1 is SGHNT and CDR2 YYREEE (reference sequence). CDR3 sequence reads: CASSFRRGNTDTQYF. The CDR3 bases are TGTGCCAGCAGCTTCCGGCGGGGGAACACAGATACGCAGTATTTT.

J is TRBJ2-5 and V is TRBV27, with 12 bases that match TRBD2. Germline V gene lookup returns CDR1 MNHEY and CDR2 SMNVEV (reference sequence). The CDR3 totals 15 residues. V gave up 7 bases and J gave up 6 bases; unmatched junction bases: 9. CDR3: CASTSSGGAAQTQYF. The DNA for the CDR3 is TGTGCCAGCACCTCTAGCGGGGGGGCTGCGCAGACCCAGTACTTC.

The chain joins TRBV9 to TRBJ2-3, with D perhaps matching TRBD1 (7 bases). Trimming removed 6 bases from V and 2 bases from J, with 16 bases in between. CDR3 length: 15 amino acids. From germline, CDR1 is SGDLS and CDR2 YYNGEE. CDR3 sequence: CASTIGGGNTDTQYF. The CDR3 DNA is TGTGCCAGCACAATCGGAGGGGGCAACACAGATACGCAGTATTTT.

The V call is TRBV7-9, the J call TRBJ1-2; D is uncertain. Germline CDR1 is SEHNR and CDR2 is FQNEAQ (reference sequence). Trimming removed 6 bases from V and 6 bases from J, with 17 bases in between. The CDR3 loop spans 14 amino acids. The CDR3 DNA reads as TGTGCCAGCAGAACCTTTGGTCGGGGAGATGGCTACACCTTC. Amino acid sequence: CASRTFGRGDGYTF. The full variable domain, its missing parts supplied by reference TRBV7-9 and TRBJ1-2, is DTGVSQNPRHKITKRGQNVTFRCDPISEHNRLYWYRQTLGQGPEFLTYFQNEAQLEKSRLLSDRFSAERPKGSFSTLEIQRTEQGDSAMYLCASRTFGRGDGYTFGSGTRLTVV.

The chain has TRBV24-1 and TRBJ1-2; 8 bases line up with TRBD1. Germline V gives CDR1 KGHDR, CDR2 SFDVKD. The CDR3 sequence is 13 residues long. After removal of 12 bases from V and 8 bases from J, the junction contained 13 bases not matched to a gene. The CDR3 loop is CAPNGTGISGYTF. As DNA, the CDR3 is TGTGCCCCAAACGGGACAGGAATATCGGGCTACACCTTC.

This rearrangement joins TRBV7-6 to TRBJ1-4; D is possibly TRBD1 (5 bases). The ends were cut back, 5 bases at V and 8 bases at J, with 15 bases in the middle. Per germline, CDR1 SGHVS and CDR2 FNYEAQ. This CDR3 has 14 amino acids. The CDR3 protein is CASSPRLKGEKLFF. The CDR3 DNA reads TGTGCCAGCAGCCCCCGCCTCAAGGGGGAAAAACTGTTTTTT. Filled out from reference TRBV7-6 and TRBJ1-4, the complete variable domain reads GAGVSQSPRYKVTKRGQDVALRCDPISGHVSLYWYRQALGQGPEFLTYFNYEAQQDKSGLPNDRFSAERPEGSISTLTIQRTEQRDSAMYRCASSPRLKGEKLFFGSGTQLSVL.

This clone was counted between two and nine times. The rearrangement joins TRBV10-3 to TRBJ1-6; 7 bases are shared with TRBD1. The CDR3 extends over 15 amino acids. J was trimmed by 7 bases and V by 2 bases; bases with no gene match: 5. Looked up from germline, CDR1 is ENHRY and CDR2 is SYGVKD. The CDR3 protein is CAISEKGARNSPLHF. CDR3 coding DNA: TGTGCCATCAGTGAGAAGGGGGCGCGGAATTCACCCCTCCACTTT.

V gene TRBV20-1 combines with J gene TRBJ2-5, with 10 bases matching TRBD2. The germline CDR1 and CDR2 sequences are DFQATT and SNEGSKA (reference sequence). The CDR3 covers 15 residues. The J segment lost 2 bases and the V segment lost 3 bases, leaving 6 bases of the junction unmatched. CDR3 nucleotides: TGCAGTGCTAGTCCCCTAGCGGGGGAACAAGAGACCCAGTACTTC. As protein: CSASPLAGEQETQYF.

The V gene is TRBV10-3, the J gene TRBJ2-3, with a possible D match to TRBD2 (6 bases). The germline V and J ends were trimmed by 6 bases and 4 bases, with 11 bases remaining between them. This CDR3 has 13 amino acids. Germline values: CDR1 ENHRY, CDR2 SYGVKD. The CDR3: CAISSSGSDTQYF. CDR3 sequence (DNA): TGTGCCATCAGCTCCAGCGGGTCAGATACGCAGTATTTT.

CDR3 sequence (DNA): TGCAGCGTTTCTCTGACAGGGCAAGAGACCCAGTACTTC. Its translation is CSVSLTGQETQYF. The chain links TRBV29-1 to TRBJ2-5; the match to TRBD1 covers 7 bases. The germline CDR1 and CDR2 sequences are SQVTM and ANQGSEA. Germline trimming cut 5 bases from V and 2 bases from J; bases unmatched to any gene: 5. The CDR3 has 13 residues.

CDR3 sequence (DNA): TGTGCCAGCTCACCAAACTCAGGGATCACGGATACGCAGTATTTT. Protein sequence: CASSPNSGITDTQYF. The rearrangement uses TRBV18 and TRBJ2-3; TRBD1 is a possible D gene (5 bases). Germline V CDR1 and CDR2: KGHSH, LQKENI. The CDR3 extends over 15 amino acids. V lost 2 bases and J lost 6, with 15 bases in between. Looking up the rest from reference TRBV18 and TRBJ2-3 gives the full variable domain: NAGVMQNPRHLVRRRGQEARLRCSPMKGHSHVYWYRQLPEEGLKFMVYLQKENIIDESGMPKERFSAEFPKEGPSILRIQQVVRGDSAAYFCASSPNSGITDTQYFGPGTRLTVL.

The chain is built from TRBV4-1 and TRBJ1-4; the match to TRBD1 covers 9 bases. The V gene's germline CDR1 is MGHRA and CDR2 YSYEKL. This CDR3 contains 15 residues. J gave up 2 bases and V 8 bases, and 6 bases lay outside the gene matches. CDR3 residues: CASGQGLMTNEKLFF. In nucleotides, the CDR3 is TGCGCCAGCGGACAGGGGCTGATGACTAATGAAAAACTGTTTTTT.

CDR3 amino acids: CASSFLALDTQYF. CDR3 DNA: TGTGCCAGCAGCTTCCTAGCGCTGGATACGCAGTATTTT. The rearrangement links TRBV7-2 to TRBJ2-3; D perhaps matches TRBD2 (6 bases). V was pared by 3 bases and J by 6 bases, with 10 bases between. This CDR3 region has 13 residues. The germline V gene has CDR1 SGHTA and CDR2 FQGNSA.

This chain links TRBV4-1 with TRBJ1-2, with 7 positions matching TRBD1. The V gene end was trimmed by 2 bases and the J gene end by 8 bases; junction bases not matched to a gene: 5. This CDR3 is built from 13 residues. The germline gives CDR1 MGHRA, CDR2 YSYEKL. The CDR3 sequence is CASSQSTGYGYTF. The CDR3 DNA reads TGCGCCAGCAGCCAATCGACAGGGTACGGCTACACCTTC.

J is TRBJ1-4 and V is TRBV7-9, with TRBD1 matching over 10 bases. Germline CDR1 and CDR2: SEHNR and FQNEAQ (reference sequence). CDR3 length: 15 residues. With V trimmed by 2 bases and J by 8 bases, 5 bases remained unmatched. CDR3 coding DNA: TGTGCCAGCAGCTTACGACAGGGGGCCGAAGAAAAACTGTTTTTT. It codes for CASSLRQGAEEKLFF.

The V gene is TRBV4-3, the J gene TRBJ1-2, with TRBD1 matching over 7 bases. The trim removed 0 bases at V and 6 bases at J, leaving 4 bases unmatched. The CDR3 has 14 residues. CDR1 is LGHNA and CDR2 is YSLEER in the germline V gene. This CDR3 reads CASSQDTTGDGYTF. In DNA form, the CDR3 reads TGCGCCAGCAGCCAAGATACCACAGGGGATGGCTACACCTTC.

V and J are TRBV5-5 and TRBJ1-6; D may be TRBD1 (5 bases). CDR1 SGHKS and CDR2 YYEKEE come from the germline V gene (reference sequence). This CDR3 has 14 amino acids. V dropped 1 base and J dropped 9 bases, with 11 bases sitting between them. CDR3 region: CASSLMTETSPLHF. In nucleotides, the CDR3 is TGTGCCAGCAGCTTGATGACAGAGACTTCACCCCTCCACTTT.

This rearrangement joins TRBV30 to TRBJ2-7; 8 bases line up with TRBD2. The CDR3 consists of 14 residues. CDR1 and CDR2 (germline): GTSNPN, SVGIG (reference sequence). V lost 0 bases to trimming and J lost 4 bases; unmatched junction nucleotides: 5. In nucleotides, the CDR3 is TGTGCCTGGAGTGTCGGAGGACTAGCTTACGAGCAGTACTTC. It codes for CAWSVGGLAYEQYF.

V and J are TRBV3-1 (or the pseudogene TRBV3-2) and TRBJ2-1, with D perhaps matching TRBD2 (6 bases). This CDR3 is built from 13 residues. The germline V gene encodes CDR1 LGHDT and CDR2 YNNKEL (reference sequence). Trimming removed 2 bases from V and 8 bases from J, with 10 bases in between. CDR3 nucleotides: TGTGCCAGCAGCCAAAGGCGGGGCTATGAGCAGTTCTTC. Amino acid sequence: CASSQRRGYEQFF.

At least ten counts were recorded for this clone. The gene calls are TRBV19 and TRBJ1-2, with D maybe TRBD1 (6 bases). The CDR3 is made up of 14 amino acids. The germline V gene encodes CDR1 LNHDA and CDR2 SQIVND (reference sequence). V lost 3 bases, J lost 4 bases, and 12 bases lay in between. The CDR3 sequence: CASSIEGRGYGYTF. The CDR3 nucleotides are TGTGCCAGTAGTATCGAGGGCAGGGGCTATGGCTACACCTTC.

The chain couples TRBV2 to TRBJ2-5, with 16 bases fitting TRBD2. Trimming removed 11 bases from V and 3 bases from J; junction bases left unmatched: 12. This CDR3 region has 17 residues. CDR1 is SNHLY and CDR2 is FYNNEI in the germline V gene. The CDR3 DNA reads TGTGCCCCCTCACCCGGGACTAGCGGGGGGGTTAAAGAGACCCAGTACTTC. Translating gives CAPSPGTSGGVKETQYF.

This clone is a singleton in its sample. This rearrangement joins TRBV25-1 to TRBJ2-7, with no clear D. The CDR3 spans 14 residues. Between the trimmed V and J ends, which lost 5 bases and 0 bases, there was a span of 11 bases. From germline, CDR1 is MGHDK and CDR2 SYGVNS. DNA of the CDR3: TGTGCCAGCAGTCCCCGCAGAAGCTCCTACGAGCAGTACTTC. Amino acids: CASSPRRSSYEQYF.

The CDR3 nucleotides are TGTGCCAGCAGCCCCGGGTTGACCTCTGGGGCCAACGTCCTGACTTTC. Encoded protein: CASSPGLTSGANVLTF. The chain links TRBV7-3 to TRBJ2-6; unclear D gene. This CDR3 has 16 amino acids. Trimming shortened V by 5 bases and J by 0 bases, and 11 bases separated the two germline ends. Germline lookup yields CDR1 SGHTA and CDR2 FQGTGA.

The CDR3: CASTGDRGRYTF. CDR3 nucleotides: TGTGCCAGCACCGGGGACAGGGGACGCTACACCTTC. The rearrangement links TRBV2 to TRBJ1-2, with 10 bases matching TRBD1. Trimming removed 7 bases from V and 9 bases from J; junction bases left unmatched: 5. The V gene's germline CDR1 is SNHLY and CDR2 FYNNEI. This CDR3 comprises 12 residues.